The rows below give T cell receptor beta chains drawn from one sample of a study of graft-versus-host responses after intestinal transplantation. Assay used: immunoSEQ multiplex PCR; TCRdb lists only in-frame clones, some missing. The table records about 23,000 clones, roughly 90% of them present only once. Here the sequenced sample was PBMCs, taken around 40 days after intestinal transplant. These receptors originate from a human patient who received an intestinal transplant, so some T cells may come from the graft donor. Both conserved end residues are part of each CDR3. The order of the fields is J gene, clone size, V gene, CDR3 protein. A clone size is listed for some rows: how often the clone was seen (once, few, many), or a class if it is expanded.

>TRBJ2-7|.|TRBV25-1
CASSEFRVGEQYF
>TRBJ2-7|.|TRBV7-9
CASSPDWEDGEQYF
>TRBJ2-4|.|TRBV11-2
CASSLGTSGRNIQYF
>TRBJ1-5|.|TRBV28
CASSLSQGGQPQHF
>TRBJ2-7|.|TRBV9
CASSFGSPGEQYF
>TRBJ2-2|few|TRBV6-4
CASSDTSGHTGELFF
>TRBJ2-6|.|TRBV7-9
CASSVDGYNVLTF
>TRBJ2-4|.|TRBV2
CASSFLGGRVTKNIQYF
>TRBJ2-2|once|TRBV19
CAKKENTGELFF
>TRBJ2-1|few|TRBV21-1
CASRGRLATHSDNEQFF
>TRBJ2-7|.|TRBV7-9
CASSFRGAGYEQYF
>.|once|TRBV4-1
CASSPNPGQGAYEQYF
>TRBJ1-2|.|TRBV5-4
CASSLAGDGPIYGYTF
>TRBJ2-1|.|TRBV12-5
CASGLGTGHYNEQFF
>TRBJ2-3|few|TRBV10-3
CAIRKDSTDTQYF
>TRBJ2-3|.|TRBV6-6
CASSNPDTQYF
>TRBJ2-1|few|TRBV5-1
CASSLGVGSNEQFF
>TRBJ2-7|.|TRBV21-1
CASSGAPVNF
>TRBJ2-2|.|TRBV7-9
CASSGFTLNTGELFF